Listed here are 22 T cell receptor beta chains from one sample, sequenced in a study of T-cell memory formation after mild COVID-19. MiXCR, run by TCRdb on the 5' RACE reads, gives a single entry per CDR3 protein. Of about 340,000 distinct CDR3 sequences listed, 10% to 15% are singletons. The sequencing sample was made of PBMCs or a T cell subset sorted from them (not recorded which). Receptors originate from a man between 18 and 29 years old who had mild COVID-19 (a few samples of this study predate the infection). Cell type and time point are not known.

Only a few counts were recorded for this clonotype. The V gene is TRBV29-1, the J gene TRBJ2-5; 12 bases are shared with TRBD2. CDR3 length: 15 amino acids. Unmatched junction bases numbered 7, after V lost 3 bases and J lost 5 bases. Looked up from germline, CDR1 is SQVTM and CDR2 is ANQGSEA. CDR3 protein: CSVDGLAGGRETQYF. The CDR3 coding sequence is TGCAGCGTTGATGGTCTAGCGGGGGGGCGGGAGACCCAGTACTTC.

This clonotype has more than one count but fewer than ten. The J gene is TRBJ1-1, the V gene TRBV20-1; possible D gene TRBD1, 6 bases. The CDR3 is 15 amino acids. Germline assignment: CDR1 DFQATT and CDR2 SNEGSKA (reference sequence). With 6 bases removed from V and 1 base from J, the gap between germline ends came to 18 bases. The CDR3 reads CSARVGGVGNTEAFF. The DNA for the CDR3 is TGCAGTGCGCGAGTGGGGGGCGTCGGGAACACTGAAGCTTTCTTT.

In its sample, this clonotype was seen many times. The chain joins TRBV7-3 to TRBJ1-2; 7 nucleotides agree with TRBD1. J gave up 4 bases and V 1 base, and 6 bases lay outside the gene matches. The CDR3 sequence is 15 residues long. Germline CDR1 reads SGHTA; CDR2 reads FQGTGA. The DNA for the CDR3 is TGTGCCAGCAGCTTAAATGAGGGACAGTCCTATGGCTACACCTTC. Translating gives CASSLNEGQSYGYTF.

This clonotype was detected a few times. V is TRBV9 and J is TRBJ2-5; the match to TRBD1 covers 8 bases. There are 16 residues in the CDR3. Germline assignment: CDR1 SGDLS and CDR2 YYNGEE. V dropped 0 bases and J dropped 2; count of bases not matched to a gene: 6. The CDR3 reads CASSVGTGSSQETQYF. CDR3 DNA: TGTGCCAGCAGCGTAGGGACAGGGAGTTCTCAAGAGACCCAGTACTTC.

This clonotype showed up just a few times. The V and J genes are TRBV7-2 and TRBJ1-4; D is undetermined. Germline CDR1 reads SGHTA; CDR2 reads FQGNSA. The CDR3 runs 15 residues. Trimming cost V 4 bases and J 0 bases, with 9 bases left between them. The DNA for the CDR3 is TGTGCCAGCAGCTCGACGTCGCCAACTAATGAAAAACTGTTTTTT. Amino acid sequence: CASSSTSPTNEKLFF.

This clonotype was recorded many times. The chain recombines TRBV5-1 with TRBJ2-4; D is ambiguous. V was clipped by 4 bases and J by 0 bases, with 5 bases between them. CDR3 size: 13 residues. Germline-derived CDR1 and CDR2 are SGHRS and YFSETQ. In DNA form, the CDR3 reads TGCGCCAGCAGCGAGGAAGCCAAAAACATTCAGTACTTC. It encodes CASSEEAKNIQYF.

This clonotype came up a few times. This chain uses TRBV4-3 with TRBJ2-3; TRBD1 is a possible D gene (6 bases). Germline assignment: CDR1 LGHNA and CDR2 YSLEER. The CDR3 has 16 residues. V gave up 0 bases and J gave up 1 base, with 11 bases separating them. The CDR3 nucleotides read TGCGCCAGCAGCCAAGATCTACAGGGCGGCACAGATACGCAGTATTTT. Its protein is CASSQDLQGGTDTQYF.

The sample holds many counts of this clonotype. V usage is TRBV15 and J usage is TRBJ2-4; 8 positions agree with TRBD1. There are 15 residues in the CDR3. In germline, CDR1 is LNHNV, CDR2 YYDKDF (reference sequence). Trimming at V came to 4 bases and at J to 9 bases, leaving 11 bases not matched to a gene. CDR3 loop: CATSKSLTGVLIQYF. CDR3 coding DNA: TGTGCCACCAGCAAATCACTGACAGGGGTTCTCATTCAGTACTTC.

This clonotype was picked up a small number of times. J is TRBJ2-1 and V is TRBV7-9; the D gene is possibly TRBD1 (5 bases). V shed 9 bases and J shed 8 bases, with 8 bases lying between them. This CDR3 region has 10 residues. Germline lookup yields CDR1 SEHNR and CDR2 FQNEAQ (reference sequence). The CDR3 sequence: CARGVDEQFF. The CDR3 region has the DNA TGTGCCAGAGGGGTGGATGAGCAGTTCTTC.

The chain links TRBV29-1 to TRBJ2-7; D unclear. CDR1 and CDR2 from the germline V gene are SQVTM and ANQGSEA. The ends were cut back, 4 bases at V and 0 bases at J, with 7 bases in the middle. The CDR3 contains 12 residues. CDR3 sequence reads: CSVGRSSYEQYF. In nucleotides, the CDR3 is TGCAGCGTTGGACGGAGCTCCTACGAGCAGTACTTC.

A remark on this clonotype: The junction departs from the called germline gene at one end, perhaps through a read error. The rearrangement links TRBV19 to TRBJ1-5; no clear D gene. Per germline, CDR1 LNHDA and CDR2 SQIVND (reference sequence). CDR3 length: 13 amino acids. The CDR3 here is CASSMAANQPQLF. The CDR3, as DNA: TGTGCCAGTAGTATGGCGGCCAATCAGCCCCAGCTTTTT.

This clonotype was picked up a small number of times. The genes are TRBV4-2 and TRBJ2-1; perhaps D is TRBD1 or TRBD2 (5 bases each). CDR1 is LGHNA, CDR2 YNFKEQ, per germline. This CDR3 has 16 residues. Trimming removed 0 bases at V and 4 bases at J, with 13 bases between. As DNA, the CDR3 is TGTGCCAGCAGCCAAGATGAGAGGGGTCGATACAATGAGCAGTTCTTC. Amino acids: CASSQDERGRYNEQFF.

The table lists this clonotype with a few counts. V is TRBV2 and J is TRBJ2-7, with TRBD1 matching over 7 bases. The CDR3 runs to 13 residues. CDR1 and CDR2 from the germline V gene are SNHLY and FYNNEI. The V gene end was trimmed by 3 bases and the J gene end by 7 bases; junction bases not matched to a gene: 6. This CDR3 reads CASSDRQGWEQYF. The CDR3 DNA follows: TGTGCCAGCAGTGACCGACAGGGTTGGGAGCAGTACTTC. Full variable domain (remainder filled in from reference TRBV2 and TRBJ2-7): EPEVTQTPSHQVTQMGQEVILRCVPISNHLYFYWYRQILGQKVEFLVSFYNNEISEKSEIFDDQFSVERPDGSNFTLKIRSTKLEDSAMYFCASSDRQGWEQYFGPGTRLTVT.

The chain joins TRBV7-2 to TRBJ2-7; TRBD2 agrees at 8 bases. With V trimmed by 5 bases and J by 1 base, 10 bases remained unmatched. The CDR3 spans 16 residues. In germline, CDR1 is SGHTA, CDR2 FQGNSA. The chain's CDR3 is CASSPTSGLGSYEQYF. The CDR3 DNA is TGTGCCAGCAGCCCGACCTCGGGACTAGGGTCCTACGAGCAGTACTTC.

To note about this clonotype: A much larger clone lies one base from this, so it may be a read error. The CDR3 region has the DNA TGCGCCAGCAGCCTGATGCCACAGGGTAACGGGGATCTGTTTTTT. As protein: CASSLMPQGNGDLFF. The chain links TRBV5-1 to TRBJ2-2; D is possibly TRBD1 (6 bases). The CDR3 has 15 residues. The germline V gene encodes CDR1 SGHRS and CDR2 YFSETQ.

This clonotype turned up a few times. The rearrangement uses TRBV27 and TRBJ2-7; 8 bases agree with TRBD1. Germline CDR1 MNHEY, CDR2 SMNVEV (reference sequence). The CDR3 has 13 amino acids. Unmatched junction bases numbered 2, after V lost 3 bases and J lost 4 bases. The CDR3 region is CASSFRTGYEQYF. In DNA, the CDR3 is TGTGCCAGCAGTTTCAGGACAGGGTACGAGCAGTACTTC.

This clonotype was detected ten times or more. The gene calls are TRBV7-8 and TRBJ2-3; D call uncertain. This CDR3 has 16 amino acids. V shed 1 base and J shed 1 base, with 12 bases lying between them. CDR1 SGHVS and CDR2 FQNEAQ come from the germline V gene. The CDR3 sequence: CASSLGRNLGTDTQYF. The CDR3 bases are TGTGCCAGCAGCTTAGGCAGGAACCTCGGCACAGATACGCAGTATTTT.

There are a few counts of this clonotype. The V and J genes are TRBV20-1 and TRBJ2-7; 12 bases are a match to TRBD2. The germline CDR1 and CDR2 sequences are DFQATT and SNEGSKA (reference sequence). The CDR3 has 14 amino acids. The V gene end was trimmed by 5 bases and the J gene end by 1 base; junction bases not matched to a gene: 3. The CDR3 here is CSALAGGLSYEQYV. In DNA, the CDR3 is TGCAGTGCTCTAGCGGGGGGGCTTTCCTACGAGCAGTACGTC.

This clonotype has more than one count but fewer than ten. V is TRBV7-2 and J is TRBJ2-5; D possibly corresponds to TRBD2 (6 bases). The V end lost 5 bases, the J end lost 4 bases, and 11 bases lay between the germline ends. There are 13 residues in the CDR3. Germline CDR1 reads SGHTA; CDR2 reads FQGNSA. CDR3 in amino acids: CASSQMGGETQYF. CDR3 DNA: TGTGCCAGCAGCCAGATGGGGGGAGAGACCCAGTACTTC.

This sequence joins TRBV11-2 and TRBJ2-3; D not certain. The germline V gene encodes CDR1 SGHAT and CDR2 FQNNGV. CDR3 length equals 14 residues. Trimming shortened V by 3 bases and J by 1 base, and 8 bases separated the two germline ends. As DNA, the CDR3 is TGTGCCAGCAGCTTTGACGTGGGCACAGATACGCAGTATTTT. Translation: CASSFDVGTDTQYF.

This clonotype was found many times. This chain links TRBV30 with TRBJ2-2; a weak D match, TRBD2 (7 bases). Deletions cut 2 bases from V and 5 bases from J, with 15 bases between. Germline V CDR1 and CDR2: GTSNPN, SVGIG (reference sequence). The CDR3 consists of 15 residues. CDR3 sequence (DNA): TGTGCCTGGAGTCGGCGGGGGCGAAGAACCGGGGAGCTGTTTTTT. Its protein product is CAWSRRGRRTGELFF.

This clonotype was observed at least ten times. The chain couples TRBV29-1 to TRBJ2-3; D ambiguous. The CDR3 is made up of 13 amino acids. Deletions cut 2 bases from V and 5 bases from J, with 11 bases between. The V gene's germline CDR1 is SQVTM and CDR2 ANQGSEA. The CDR3 protein is CSVEPGKGDTQYF. The CDR3 region has the DNA TGCAGCGTTGAACCTGGAAAGGGAGATACGCAGTATTTT.